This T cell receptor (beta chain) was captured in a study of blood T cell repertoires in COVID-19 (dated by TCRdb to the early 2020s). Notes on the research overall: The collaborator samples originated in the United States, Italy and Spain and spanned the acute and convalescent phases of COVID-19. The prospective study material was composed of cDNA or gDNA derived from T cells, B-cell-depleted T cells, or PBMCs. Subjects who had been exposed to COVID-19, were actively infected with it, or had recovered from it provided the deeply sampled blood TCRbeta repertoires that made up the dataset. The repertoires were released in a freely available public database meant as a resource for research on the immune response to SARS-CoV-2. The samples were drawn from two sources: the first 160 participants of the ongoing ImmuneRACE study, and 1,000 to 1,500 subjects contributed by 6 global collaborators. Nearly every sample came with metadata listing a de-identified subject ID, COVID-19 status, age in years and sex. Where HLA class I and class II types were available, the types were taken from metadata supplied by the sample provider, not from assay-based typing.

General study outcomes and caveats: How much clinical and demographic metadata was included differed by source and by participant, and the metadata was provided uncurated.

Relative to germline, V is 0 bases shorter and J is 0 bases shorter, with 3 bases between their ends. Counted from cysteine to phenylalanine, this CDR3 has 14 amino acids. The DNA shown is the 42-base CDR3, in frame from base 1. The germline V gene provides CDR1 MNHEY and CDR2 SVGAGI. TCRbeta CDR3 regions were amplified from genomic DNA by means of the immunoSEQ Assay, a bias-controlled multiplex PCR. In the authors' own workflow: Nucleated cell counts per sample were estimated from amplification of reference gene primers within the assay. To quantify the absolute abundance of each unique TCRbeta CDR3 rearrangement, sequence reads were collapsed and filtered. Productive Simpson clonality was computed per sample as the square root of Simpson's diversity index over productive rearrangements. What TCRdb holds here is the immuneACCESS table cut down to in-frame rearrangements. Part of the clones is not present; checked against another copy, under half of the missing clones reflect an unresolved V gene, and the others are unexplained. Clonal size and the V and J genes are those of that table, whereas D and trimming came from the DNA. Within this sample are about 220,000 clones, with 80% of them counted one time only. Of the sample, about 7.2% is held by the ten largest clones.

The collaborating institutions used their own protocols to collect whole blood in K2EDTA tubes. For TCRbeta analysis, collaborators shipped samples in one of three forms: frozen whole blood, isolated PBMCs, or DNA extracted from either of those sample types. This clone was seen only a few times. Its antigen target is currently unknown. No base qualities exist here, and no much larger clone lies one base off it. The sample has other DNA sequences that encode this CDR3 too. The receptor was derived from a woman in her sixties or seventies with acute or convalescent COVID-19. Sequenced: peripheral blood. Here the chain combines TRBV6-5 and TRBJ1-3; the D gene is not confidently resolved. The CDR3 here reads CASSYSRSGNTIYF. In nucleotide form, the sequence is TGTGCCAGCAGTTACTCGCGCTCTGGAAACACCATATATTTT.